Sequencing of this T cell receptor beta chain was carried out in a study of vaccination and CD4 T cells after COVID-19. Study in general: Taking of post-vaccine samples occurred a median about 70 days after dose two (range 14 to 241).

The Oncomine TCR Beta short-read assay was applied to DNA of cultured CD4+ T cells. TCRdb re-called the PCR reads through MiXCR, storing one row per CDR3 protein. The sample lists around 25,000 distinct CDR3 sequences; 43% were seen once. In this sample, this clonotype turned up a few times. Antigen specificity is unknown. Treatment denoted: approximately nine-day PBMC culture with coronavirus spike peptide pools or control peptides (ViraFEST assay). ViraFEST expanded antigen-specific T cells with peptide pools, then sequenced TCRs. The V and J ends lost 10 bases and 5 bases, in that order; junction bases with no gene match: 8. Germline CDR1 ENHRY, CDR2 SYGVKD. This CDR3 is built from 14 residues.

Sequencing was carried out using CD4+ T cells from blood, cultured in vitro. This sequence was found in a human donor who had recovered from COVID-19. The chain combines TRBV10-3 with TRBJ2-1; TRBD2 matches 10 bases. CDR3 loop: CATEAGGDHNEQFF. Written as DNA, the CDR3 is TGTGCCACCGAAGCGGGAGGGGACCACAATGAGCAGTTCTTC.